The rows below give T cell receptor beta chains drawn from one sample of a study of cytomegalovirus exposure and HLA in healthy donors. The data were produced by immunoSEQ multiplex PCR, yet TCRdb's version contains in-frame clones alone and is incomplete. The sample lists about 150,000 clones, over 70% occurring once. Sequencing was performed on PBMCs. These TCRs come from a man under 40 in good health and CMV-seropositive. The CDR3 runs from the conserved cysteine through the conserved F or W. A D gene is named only where the DNA matches it firmly. Clone size appears in some rows only: once, few, many, or a class for an expanded clone.

clone_size: .
j_call: TRBJ2-7
v_call: TRBV7-3
d_call: TRBD1
cdr3_nt: TGTGCCAGCAGCCTGGGACAGGGGGACGAGCAGTACTTC
cdr3_aa: CASSLGQGDEQYF

clone_size: .
j_call: TRBJ2-2
v_call: TRBV4-2
d_call: .
cdr3_nt: TGTGCCAGCAGCCCTTACCCCGAGGATGTCGGGGAGCTGTTTTTT
cdr3_aa: CASSPYPEDVGELFF

clone_size: .
j_call: TRBJ1-2
v_call: TRBV28
d_call: TRBD1
cdr3_nt: TGTGCCAGCAGTCCACTTGGACAGGCTAACTATGGCTACACCTTC
cdr3_aa: CASSPLGQANYGYTF

clone_size: .
j_call: TRBJ2-7
v_call: TRBV28
d_call: TRBD1
cdr3_nt: TGTGCCAGCAGTTTCCGGGACAGAGCCTACGAGCAGTACTTC
cdr3_aa: CASSFRDRAYEQYF

clone_size: .
j_call: TRBJ2-4
v_call: TRBV15
d_call: TRBD2
cdr3_nt: TGTGCCACCGCGGGGGGTAGATTGGGACTAGCGGGAGAGAGAGCCAAAAACATTCAGTACTTC
cdr3_aa: CATAGGRLGLAGERAKNIQYF

clone_size: .
j_call: TRBJ2-3
v_call: TRBV27
d_call: TRBD1
cdr3_nt: TGTGCCAGCAGTCAAGACAGGGTAGGCACAGATACGCAGTATTTT
cdr3_aa: CASSQDRVGTDTQYF

clone_size: .
j_call: TRBJ2-2
v_call: TRBV5-3
d_call: .
cdr3_nt: TGTGCCAGAAGCTTGTATCTGGCACCCGGGGAGCTGTTTTTT
cdr3_aa: CARSLYLAPGELFF

clone_size: .
j_call: TRBJ2-7
v_call: TRBV11-2
d_call: TRBD1
cdr3_nt: TGTGCCAGCAGCTCAATCCCGGGACAGGGGGAGGTTAGCGGCTACGAGCAGTACTTC
cdr3_aa: CASSSIPGQGEVSGYEQYF

clone_size: .
j_call: TRBJ2-7
v_call: TRBV18
d_call: TRBD1
cdr3_nt: TGTGCCAGCTCACCGACCGGGACAGGGTACAACGAGCAGTACTTC
cdr3_aa: CASSPTGTGYNEQYF

clone_size: .
j_call: TRBJ2-7
v_call: TRBV5-5
d_call: TRBD2
cdr3_nt: TGTGCCAGCAGCTTTGTCCTAGCGGGAGCCTACGAGCAGTACTTC
cdr3_aa: CASSFVLAGAYEQYF

clone_size: .
j_call: TRBJ2-7
v_call: TRBV15
d_call: .
cdr3_nt: TGTGCCACCAGCAGAGATTCGGCTAGCCTCAGCGAGCAGTACTTC
cdr3_aa: CATSRDSASLSEQYF

clone_size: once
j_call: TRBJ2-5
v_call: TRBV19
d_call: TRBD1
cdr3_nt: TGTGCCAGTAGTATTATGGGACTGACAGGGGCGAAGGAGACCCAGTACTTC
cdr3_aa: CASSIMGLTGAKETQYF

clone_size: few
j_call: TRBJ2-7
v_call: TRBV2
d_call: .
cdr3_nt: TGTGCCAGCAGTGTGTCCTCCCACGAGCAGTACTTC
cdr3_aa: CASSVSSHEQYF

clone_size: .
j_call: TRBJ2-1
v_call: TRBV9
d_call: .
cdr3_nt: TGTGCCAGCAGCGCGGAGAAAAGCGGACGCAATGAGCAGTTCTTC
cdr3_aa: CASSAEKSGRNEQFF

clone_size: .
j_call: TRBJ1-2
v_call: TRBV6-5
d_call: TRBD1
cdr3_nt: TGTGCCAGCAGTTCGCAGGGGGCAGGATATGGCTACACCTTC
cdr3_aa: CASSSQGAGYGYTF

clone_size: .
j_call: TRBJ2-1
v_call: TRBV9
d_call: .
cdr3_nt: TGTGCCAGCAGCGTAGCCCCCGCCCGGGATGAGCAGTTCTTC
cdr3_aa: CASSVAPARDEQFF

clone_size: .
j_call: TRBJ1-1
v_call: TRBV4-1
d_call: .
cdr3_nt: TGCGCCAGCAGCCAAGATATGCGGGATTTGAACACTGAAGCTTTCTTT
cdr3_aa: CASSQDMRDLNTEAFF

clone_size: .
j_call: TRBJ2-1
v_call: TRBV7-9
d_call: TRBD1
cdr3_nt: TGTGCCAGCAGCGTACAGGGGACCTCCTACAATGAGCAGTTCTTC
cdr3_aa: CASSVQGTSYNEQFF

clone_size: .
j_call: TRBJ1-1
v_call: TRBV5-6
d_call: TRBD1
cdr3_nt: TGTGCCAGCAGTCAGGGGGCTGGGAACACTGAAGCTTTCTTT
cdr3_aa: CASSQGAGNTEAFF

clone_size: .
j_call: TRBJ2-3
v_call: TRBV5-6
d_call: .
cdr3_nt: TGTGCCAGCAGCTTCACTACGACCTTCACAGATACGCAGTATTTT
cdr3_aa: CASSFTTTFTDTQYF

clone_size: few
j_call: TRBJ2-2
v_call: TRBV10-3
d_call: .
cdr3_nt: TGTGCCATCAGTGAGTCGATCGGCACCGGGGAGCTGTTTTTT
cdr3_aa: CAISESIGTGELFF

clone_size: .
j_call: TRBJ1-1
v_call: TRBV10-1
d_call: .
cdr3_nt: TGCGCCAGCAGTTCAAGGAGGGACCTGAACACTGAAGCTTTCTTT
cdr3_aa: CASSSRRDLNTEAFF

clone_size: .
j_call: TRBJ2-7
v_call: TRBV11-2
d_call: .
cdr3_nt: TGTGCCAGCAGCTTAACTGCAGGTTACGAGCAGTACTTC
cdr3_aa: CASSLTAGYEQYF

clone_size: .
j_call: TRBJ1-1
v_call: TRBV30
d_call: .
cdr3_nt: TGTGCCTGGAGTTCTGGGCTCCACACTGAAGCTTTCTTT
cdr3_aa: CAWSSGLHTEAFF

clone_size: .
j_call: TRBJ2-5
v_call: TRBV27
d_call: TRBD1
cdr3_nt: TGTGCCACAAGACAGGGAGAAGAGACCCAGTACTTC
cdr3_aa: CATRQGEETQYF

clone_size: .
j_call: TRBJ2-3
v_call: TRBV7-3
d_call: .
cdr3_nt: TGTGCCAGCAGCTTAGGCCGAGGAGAGGGTACGCCAGATACGCAGTATTTT
cdr3_aa: CASSLGRGEGTPDTQYF

clone_size: .
j_call: TRBJ2-1
v_call: TRBV25-1
d_call: .
cdr3_nt: TGTGCCAGCAGTTGGGCAGGGCGCCAAAATGAGCAGTTCTTC
cdr3_aa: CASSWAGRQNEQFF

clone_size: .
j_call: TRBJ2-7
v_call: TRBV7-9
d_call: .
cdr3_nt: TGTGCCAGCAGCTCGACGGAGGGGCGGTACGAGCAGTACTTC
cdr3_aa: CASSSTEGRYEQYF

clone_size: .
j_call: TRBJ2-1
v_call: TRBV2
d_call: TRBD2
cdr3_nt: TGTGCCAGCAGTGAAGCGGGGACTAGCTACGATGAGCAGTTCTTC
cdr3_aa: CASSEAGTSYDEQFF

clone_size: .
j_call: TRBJ2-1
v_call: TRBV19
d_call: TRBD2
cdr3_nt: TGTGCCAGTAGTATAGAGTTCCATGTTGCGGGGGGGTACAATGAGCAGTTCTTC
cdr3_aa: CASSIEFHVAGGYNEQFF

clone_size: .
j_call: TRBJ2-7
v_call: TRBV7-9
d_call: TRBD2
cdr3_nt: TGTTCCAGCAGCTTAGGTTGGTCTAGCGGGAGTAATCCCCACGAGCAGTACTTC
cdr3_aa: CSSSLGWSSGSNPHEQYF

clone_size: .
j_call: TRBJ1-1
v_call: TRBV2
d_call: TRBD1
cdr3_nt: TGTGCCAGCAGTACAGGGGGATCAGACACTGAAGCTTTCTTT
cdr3_aa: CASSTGGSDTEAFF

clone_size: .
j_call: TRBJ2-6
v_call: TRBV30
d_call: .
cdr3_nt: TGTGCCTGGAGTGTACGAGTACAGCTCTCTGGGGCCAACGTCCTGACTTTC
cdr3_aa: CAWSVRVQLSGANVLTF

clone_size: .
j_call: TRBJ1-4
v_call: TRBV5-1
d_call: .
cdr3_nt: TGCGCCAGCAGCTTGAACAGGGAGAACAATGAAAAACTGTTTTTT
cdr3_aa: CASSLNRENNEKLFF

clone_size: .
j_call: TRBJ2-7
v_call: TRBV19
d_call: .
cdr3_nt: TGTGCCAGTAGCACGGGGGGCCTAGCGGTTCCTTACGAGCAGTACTTC
cdr3_aa: CASSTGGLAVPYEQYF

clone_size: .
j_call: TRBJ2-3
v_call: TRBV6-1
d_call: TRBD2
cdr3_nt: TGTGCCAGCAGACTAGCGGGACCAGATACGCAGTATTTT
cdr3_aa: CASRLAGPDTQYF

clone_size: .
j_call: TRBJ1-5
v_call: TRBV6-4
d_call: .
cdr3_nt: TGTGCCAGCCGGTGGGGCCCGTGCCTGCCCCAGCATTTT
cdr3_aa: CASRWGPCLPQHF

clone_size: .
j_call: TRBJ2-3
v_call: TRBV10-3
d_call: TRBD2
cdr3_nt: TGTGCCATCAGTGGGCGACTAGCGGGCCTTGGTTCGGATACGCAGTATTTT
cdr3_aa: CAISGRLAGLGSDTQYF

clone_size: .
j_call: TRBJ2-7
v_call: TRBV10-1
d_call: TRBD1
cdr3_nt: TGCGCCAGCAGCCCCGGGACAGAGACCCTGACGTTCGACGAGCAGTACTTC
cdr3_aa: CASSPGTETLTFDEQYF

clone_size: few
j_call: TRBJ2-6
v_call: TRBV5-4
d_call: .
cdr3_nt: TGTGCCAGCAGCTTGGTGCGTTCTGGGGCCAACGTCCTGACTTTC
cdr3_aa: CASSLVRSGANVLTF

clone_size: once
j_call: TRBJ2-7
v_call: TRBV4-1
d_call: TRBD1
cdr3_nt: TGCGCCAGCAGCCCGAGGGACAGCATATACGAGCAGTACTTC
cdr3_aa: CASSPRDSIYEQYF

clone_size: .
j_call: TRBJ2-2
v_call: TRBV5-4
d_call: TRBD2
cdr3_nt: TGTGCCAGCAGCTTGGTGAGGCTAGCGGACACCGGGGAGCTGTTTTTT
cdr3_aa: CASSLVRLADTGELFF

clone_size: .
j_call: TRBJ2-7
v_call: TRBV7-8
d_call: TRBD2
cdr3_nt: TGTGCCAGCAGCCGACTAGCGGTAAGCTCCTACGAGCAGTACTTC
cdr3_aa: CASSRLAVSSYEQYF